Below are 10 T cell receptor beta chains sequenced from a single sample in a study of sequential checkpoint blockade in melanoma. Treatment in this sample: randomized to nivolumab then ipilimumab (arm A) or the reverse (arm B). Method: immunoSEQ multiplex PCR; TCRdb's copy keeps in-frame clones and lacks some. The data show about 3,500 clones, roughly 24% seen once. This specimen consisted of tumor tissue (inferred from file names), obtained from a patient given nivolumab and ipilimumab in sequence. These receptors were obtained from a human donor with melanoma.

Comments on this clone: The same CDR3 can be traced to other DNA sequences in this sample. The V gene is TRBV11-3, the J gene TRBJ1-5; D is ambiguous. Looked up from germline, CDR1 is SGHNT and CDR2 is YENEEA. The CDR3 is 15 residues long. V was clipped by 1 base and J by 1 base, with 8 bases between them. The CDR3 here is CASSLGLGSNQPQHF. DNA for the CDR3: TGTGCCAGCAGCTTAGGCTTAGGGAGCAATCAGCCCCAGCATTTT.

The gene calls are TRBV5-1 and TRBJ1-5; D is possibly TRBD1 (5 bases). The CDR3 runs 18 residues. Trimming left V 4 bases short and J 4 bases short, with 24 bases between. Germline CDR1 is SGHRS and CDR2 is YFSETQ. In DNA, the CDR3 is TGCGCCAGCAGCGGTACAATACCCGTCGACAGCGTTAATCAGCCCCAGCATTTT. Its protein product is CASSGTIPVDSVNQPQHF.

The chain carries TRBV19 and TRBJ2-3; no reliable D call. Trimming took 1 base from V and 3 from J, leaving 11 bases between them. The CDR3 extends over 15 amino acids. Germline lookup yields CDR1 LNHDA and CDR2 SQIVND (reference sequence). The CDR3 loop reads CASSIAGFSTDTQYF. In DNA, the CDR3 is TGTGCCAGTAGTATAGCTGGCTTTAGTACAGATACGCAGTATTTT.

This clone is termed medium-sized. The chain is built from TRBV6-8 and TRBJ1-3, with D unclear. V lost 0 bases and J 0 bases, leaving 9 bases between the germline ends. Germline CDR1 MNHGY, CDR2 SAAAGT. The CDR3 is 16 residues long. Here the CDR3 DNA reads TGTGCCAGCAGTTACTCGAGGACGGTCTCTGGAAACACCATATATTTT. Protein sequence: CASSYSRTVSGNTIYF.

This chain uses TRBV19 with TRBJ2-3; 8 bases are shared with TRBD2. The J segment lost 4 bases and the V segment lost 1 base, leaving 10 bases of the junction unmatched. The CDR3 is made up of 17 amino acids. The V gene's germline CDR1 is LNHDA and CDR2 SQIVND (reference sequence). The CDR3 bases are TGTGCCAGTAGTATAGCTTTTCGGGAGCGGGAGCCAGATACGCAGTATTTT. This translates into CASSIAFREREPDTQYF.

This clone was detected only a few times. The genes are TRBV6-8 and TRBJ2-7; 13 bases are a match to TRBD2. The length of the CDR3 is 17 residues. J was trimmed by 2 bases and V by 5 bases; bases with no gene match: 9. CDR1 is MNHGY, CDR2 SAAAGT, per germline. Written as DNA, the CDR3 is TGTGCCAGCAGTGATGGACTAGCGGGGGCCGTACCCTACGAGCAGTACTTC. Encoded protein: CASSDGLAGAVPYEQYF.

This clone appeared a few times. J is TRBJ1-4 and V is TRBV19; 11 bases match TRBD1. This CDR3 contains 15 residues. Per germline, CDR1 LNHDA and CDR2 SQIVND (reference sequence). The trim removed 5 bases at V and 7 bases at J, leaving 6 bases unmatched. The CDR3 coding sequence is TGTGCCAGTAGTCCTCCCGGGACAGGGGGTGAAAAACTGTTTTTT. This sequence encodes CASSPPGTGGEKLFF.

By proportion, this clone is large. The gene calls are TRBV6-8 and TRBJ2-3, with TRBD2 identical over 7 bases. V lost 4 bases, J lost 6 bases, and 7 bases stayed unmatched. The length of the CDR3 is 14 residues. Germline loops: CDR1 MNHGY, CDR2 SAAAGT. In DNA, the CDR3 is TGTGCCAGCAGTTCCAGCCCGGGAGGCGATACGCAGTATTTT. Its protein product is CASSSSPGGDTQYF.

This clone was seen a handful of times. This chain links TRBV6-8 with TRBJ2-7; 12 nucleotides match TRBD1. The ends lost 2 bases at V and 7 bases at J; junction bases unmatched: 6. The CDR3 sequence is 15 residues long. Germline values: CDR1 MNHGY, CDR2 SAAAGT. In DNA form, the CDR3 reads TGTGCCAGCAGTTACGCGGGACAGGGGGCTTATGAGCAGTACTTC. Amino acid sequence: CASSYAGQGAYEQYF.

This clone was detected a few times. The genes are TRBV11-1 and TRBJ2-3; D may be TRBD2 (5 bases). This CDR3 has 15 residues. Looked up from germline, CDR1 is SGHAT and CDR2 is FQDESV (reference sequence). Trimming took 2 bases from V and 4 from J, leaving 13 bases between them. CDR3 coding DNA: TGTGCCAGCAGCTTAAATAGAGGGCCTTCAGATACGCAGTATTTT. Amino acid sequence: CASSLNRGPSDTQYF.